This TCR beta chain was captured in a study of OX40 agonist ivuxolimab in advanced cancers. TCRdb's table, derived via immunoSEQ multiplex PCR, lists solely in-frame clones and lacks some. Among tens of thousands of clones, about nine tenths were seen once, and the ten largest hold approximately 13%. CDR3 length: 16 amino acids. Germline V CDR1 and CDR2: MGHRA, YSYEKL. Deletions cut 2 bases from V and 0 bases from J, with 11 bases between. The receptor comes from an adult with an advanced solid tumor such as melanoma, head and neck, liver or kidney cancer. The specimen was CD4+ or CD8+ T cells sorted from blood, collected in a trial of the OX40 agonist ivuxolimab. V gene TRBV4-1 combines with J gene TRBJ2-1; D gene unclear. CDR3 in amino acids: CASSQSEFFSYNEQFF. DNA of the CDR3: TGCGCCAGCAGCCAAAGTGAGTTCTTCTCCTACAATGAGCAGTTCTTC.